This T cell receptor (beta chain) was recovered during a study of T cells in Graves' hyperthyroidism and ophthalmopathy. On the study more broadly: Staff took peripheral blood when the initial diagnosis was made, before any treatment began.

This clonotype was counted between two and nine times. The CDR3 regions of TCR beta were amplified from RNA transcripts. The HTBI primer set drove a first-round RT-PCR of the TCR CDR3. TCRdb re-analysed the multiplex PCR reads in MiXCR, keeping a single row per CDR3 protein. Of fewer than 110,000 distinct CDR3 sequences listed, roughly 15% are singletons. This clonotype was sampled from a woman between 45 and 65 years old with Graves' hyperthyroidism. Material for sequencing was blood.

CDR3 amino acids: CASSLRTGPSNYGYTF. CDR3 DNA sequence: TGCGCCAGCAGCTTGCGGACAGGTCCGTCTAACTATGGCTACACCTTC. The chain joins TRBV5-1 to TRBJ1-2; 7 nucleotides line up with TRBD1. J lost 0 bases, V lost 1 base, and 6 bases had no gene match. Germline CDR1 and CDR2: SGHRS and YFSETQ. The CDR3 length is 16 residues.